The next 7 T cell receptor beta chains were all read from a single sample in a study of beta chain features in type 1 diabetes. The sequenced template was cDNA made from the entire isolated RNA. This table comes from immunoSEQ multiplex PCR, and its TCRdb copy is limited to in-frame clones, with some not included. This table has under 950,000 clones, roughly a sixth appearing once. Sequencing was done on a sample of naive CD4+ T cells from blood. Every receptor here comes from a woman between 18 and 30 years old in good health.

The chain has TRBV4-2 and TRBJ1-4; TRBD1 aligns across 9 bases. Looked up from germline, CDR1 is LGHNA and CDR2 is YNFKEQ. V was pared by 4 bases and J by 6 bases, with 3 bases of the junction left unmatched. This CDR3 has 14 amino acids. The CDR3 protein is CASSLRDRDEKLFF. The DNA of the CDR3 is TGTGCCAGCAGCCTCCGGGACAGGGATGAAAAACTGTTTTTT.

The chain links TRBV7-2 to TRBJ2-7; the D gene is possibly TRBD1 (6 bases). CDR1 SGHTA and CDR2 FQGNSA come from the germline V gene. V was shortened by 2 bases and J by 6 bases, with 17 bases between the two germline ends. CDR3 length: 15 amino acids. CDR3 sequence (DNA): TGTGCCAGCAGCTTAAGGTTCAGGGGAATGGCCGAGCAGTACTTC. Translated, it gives CASSLRFRGMAEQYF. The whole variable domain, filled in from reference TRBV7-2 and TRBJ2-7, reads GAGVSQSPSNKVTEKGKDVELRCDPISGHTALYWYRQSLGQGLEFLIYFQGNSAPDKSGLPSDRFSAERTGGSVSTLTIQRTQQEDSAVYLCASSLRFRGMAEQYFGPGTRLTVT.

This clone was found a few times. This CDR3 is CSASAQDAYGYTF. CDR3 coding DNA: TGCAGCGCCTCGGCCCAAGACGCCTATGGCTACACCTTC. This chain joins TRBV29-1 and TRBJ1-2; no firm D call. Germline CDR1 and CDR2: SQVTM and ANQGSEA. Trimming cost V 7 bases and J 4 bases, with 16 bases left between them. The CDR3 length is 13 residues.

The chain recombines TRBV5-1 with TRBJ2-1, with 9 bases aligning to TRBD1. Germline V gene sequence: CDR1 SGHRS, CDR2 YFSETQ. This CDR3 is 16 amino acids long. Trimming at V came to 3 bases and at J to 6 bases, leaving 10 bases not matched to a gene. The CDR3 sequence: CASSWQSGTGINEQFF. CDR3 DNA: TGCGCCAGCAGCTGGCAATCCGGGACAGGGATCAATGAGCAGTTCTTC.

The rearrangement uses TRBV7-2 and TRBJ2-5; D possibly matches TRBD1 or TRBD2 (8 bases each). This CDR3 has 16 amino acids. Trimming shortened V by 8 bases and J by 2 bases, and 21 bases separated the two germline ends. CDR1 and CDR2 from the germline V gene are SGHTA and FQGNSA. This CDR3 is CASARGPSGSQETQYF. CDR3 DNA sequence: TGTGCCAGCGCCAGGGGGCCTAGCGGGTCTCAAGAGACCCAGTACTTC.

This clone was recorded a few times. Other DNA sequences of this sample code for an identical CDR3. The genes are TRBV25-1 and TRBJ2-7; D uncertain. This CDR3 is built from 14 residues. From germline, CDR1 is MGHDK and CDR2 SYGVNS. Trimming cost V 1 base and J 0 bases, with 7 bases left between them. CDR3 loop: CASSESGSSYEQYF. Written as DNA, the CDR3 is TGTGCCAGCAGTGAATCTGGCAGCTCCTACGAGCAGTACTTC.

The chain combines TRBV5-4 with TRBJ1-3; D is unclear. This CDR3 has 15 amino acids. Germline lookup yields CDR1 SGHNT and CDR2 YYREEE (reference sequence). Trimming removed 0 bases at V and 0 bases at J, with 7 bases between. In nucleotides, the CDR3 is TGTGCCAGCAGCTTGGATCCTATCTCTGGAAACACCATATATTTT. Protein product: CASSLDPISGNTIYF.